This TCR beta chain was found in a study of blood T cell repertoires in COVID-19. Assay: immunoSEQ multiplex PCR; the TCRdb copy retains only in-frame clones and omits some. The table shows around 260,000 clones, with approximately 93% occurring only once. Germline CDR1 is MNHEY and CDR2 is SVGAGI. The CDR3 covers 14 residues. Trimming pared 2 bases from V and 5 bases from J, leaving 12 bases between. The clonotype comes from a woman aged 30 to 39 with COVID-19, enrolled during active disease. This chain connects TRBV6-5 to TRBJ1-1; D possibly corresponds to TRBD1 (5 bases). The sequencing input was peripheral blood. The CDR3 nucleotides are TGTGCCAGCAGTTACGGGGGGACGGCGACTGAAGCTTTCTTT. Translated: CASSYGGTATEAFF.